This T cell receptor beta chain emerged from a study of beta chain features in type 1 diabetes. Study-wide results and limits: In all four CD4+ subsets, TCRB CDR3 length was significantly, moderately reduced in type 1 diabetes.

Germline CDR1 SQVTM, CDR2 ANQGSEA. This CDR3 contains 13 residues. Trimming removed 7 bases at V and 4 bases at J, with 13 bases between. Expressed TCRB transcripts were sequenced because the isolated RNA had all been reverse transcribed beforehand. Clones were sequenced by immunoSEQ multiplex PCR, and TCRdb holds only the in-frame ones, with some missing. This table holds about 700,000 clones, around an eighth found once. This clone was seen a handful of times. Its specificity is not known. This receptor was taken from a young man with type 1 diabetes. Sequencing used naive CD4+ T cells from blood. This chain joins TRBV29-1 and TRBJ2-2, with D maybe TRBD2 (6 bases). The DNA of the CDR3 is TGCAGCGCTGGGGGGAGACTCACCGGGGAGCTGTTTTTT. Amino acid sequence: CSAGGRLTGELFF.